One and the same sample provided the 3 T cell receptor beta chains below, sequenced in a study of CD8+ T cells in alopecia areata. Described treatment: oral pan-JAK inhibitor, 5-10 mg twice daily. cDNA prepared by RNA extraction and subsequent reverse transcription served as the template for sequencing. Sequencing used immunoSEQ multiplex PCR; TCRdb keeps in-frame clones, though not all of them. Here the sample spans under 200,000 clones, around 59% being singletons. Sequenced here: CD4+ T cells sorted from blood, sampled at week 24, from a patient treated with tofacitinib. The source is a human donor with alopecia areata.

This clone was seen a single time. V gene TRBV25-1 combines with J gene TRBJ2-1; 11 nucleotides line up with TRBD2. J lost 2 bases, V lost 5 bases, and 5 bases had no gene match. Per germline, CDR1 MGHDK and CDR2 SYGVNS. This CDR3 has 16 residues. The CDR3 sequence is CASSISSGGTYNEQFF. The DNA for the CDR3 is TGTGCCAGCAGTATCTCTAGCGGGGGGACCTACAATGAGCAGTTCTTC.

This clone was detected only a few times. The chain recombines TRBV29-1 with TRBJ2-5, with 8 bases matching TRBD1. V was pared by 7 bases and J by 1 base, with 8 bases of the junction left unmatched. The CDR3 is made up of 14 amino acids. Germline V CDR1 and CDR2: SQVTM, ANQGSEA. The CDR3 nucleotides are TGCAGCGCAAGACGGGGGACAGGCCAAGAGACCCAGTACTTC. Amino acid sequence: CSARRGTGQETQYF.

Remarks on this clone: It differs at one base from a far larger clone, so likely a read error. This sequence joins TRBV23-1 and TRBJ2-1; 8 positions match TRBD2. TRBV23-1 is annotated as an ORF whose role is uncertain. The CDR3 is made up of 16 amino acids. The CDR3 sequence: CASSPIGGGIDNEQFF. DNA for the CDR3: TGTGCCAGCAGCCCAATAGGCGGGGGGATTGACAATGAGCAGTTCTTC.